This entry lists 28 T cell receptor beta chains sequenced from one sample in a study of OX40 agonist ivuxolimab in advanced cancers. The table came from immunoSEQ multiplex PCR; TCRdb's copy has only in-frame clones and leaves some out. This table holds some 57,000 clones, roughly 80% found once. The source material was CD4+ or CD8+ T cells sorted from blood, sampled in a trial of the OX40 agonist ivuxolimab. The receptors stem from an adult with an advanced solid tumor such as melanoma, head and neck, liver or kidney cancer.

This chain connects TRBV7-2 to TRBJ2-5; the D call may be TRBD1 or TRBD2 (5 bases each). The DNA matches TRBJ2-7 better at its end, which makes the J call doubtful. Looked up from germline, CDR1 is SGHTA and CDR2 is FQGNSA. The CDR3 contains 15 residues. The DNA for the CDR3 is TGTGCCAGCAGCGCCCTGGGGACCAACAGTTACGAGCAGTACTTC. This gives the protein CASSALGTNSYEQYF.

V gene TRBV6-1 combines with J gene TRBJ2-7; D ambiguous. The germline V and J ends were trimmed by 4 bases and 6 bases, with 16 bases remaining between them. The CDR3 is 14 amino acids. The V gene's germline CDR1 is MNHNS and CDR2 SASEGT. CDR3 region: CASSVVRTRLEQYF. The CDR3 DNA reads as TGTGCCAGCAGTGTTGTCAGGACGAGACTCGAGCAGTACTTC.

The V call is TRBV18, the J call TRBJ1-2; D is uncertain. The germline CDR1 and CDR2 sequences are KGHSH and LQKENI. The CDR3 is 13 amino acids. V was trimmed by 2 bases and J by 8 bases, leaving 12 bases between them. The CDR3 DNA follows: TGTGCCAGCTCACCAGACGGCGGAGGCGGCTACACCTTC. Protein product: CASSPDGGGGYTF.

The chain combines TRBV6-5 with TRBJ1-6; the D gene is possibly TRBD1 (5 bases). The V and J ends lost 7 bases and 8 bases respectively, with 15 bases between them. CDR1 is MNHEY and CDR2 is SVGAGI in the germline V gene. The length of the CDR3 is 14 residues. The CDR3 loop is CASTLSPGDSPLHF. The CDR3 region has the DNA TGTGCCAGCACTCTATCCCCGGGGGATTCACCCCTCCACTTT.

The rearrangement joins TRBV28 to TRBJ2-3, with D perhaps TRBD1 or TRBD2 (7 bases each). The CDR3 extends over 16 amino acids. Trimming pared 6 bases from V and 2 bases from J, leaving 18 bases between. Germline V gene data show CDR1 as MDHEN and CDR2 as SYDVKM. In nucleotides, the CDR3 is TGTGCCAGCAGCGGGGGGACAGAGACACTCACAGATACGCAGTATTTT. As protein: CASSGGTETLTDTQYF.

The CDR3 loop is CASSQFSGGQEETQYF. CDR3 coding DNA: TGTGCCAGCAGCCAATTTAGCGGGGGGCAGGAGGAGACCCAGTACTTC. This rearrangement joins TRBV4-2 to TRBJ2-5; the match to TRBD2 covers 10 bases. This CDR3 spans 16 amino acids. Looked up from germline, CDR1 is LGHNA and CDR2 is YNFKEQ. V gave up 2 bases and J gave up 5 bases; unmatched junction bases: 8.

The gene calls are TRBV5-1 and TRBJ2-2, with D perhaps TRBD1 or TRBD2 (6 bases each). Per germline, CDR1 SGHRS and CDR2 YFSETQ. This CDR3 has 14 residues. V lost 4 bases and J lost 4, with 11 bases in between. The CDR3, as DNA: TGCGCCAGCAGCCTAGGGGGGCGCACCGGGGAGCTGTTTTTT. This codes for CASSLGGRTGELFF.

The chain couples TRBV9 to TRBJ2-7; D uncertain. The CDR3 consists of 11 residues. Trimming pared 0 bases from V and 5 bases from J, leaving 3 bases between. CDR1 is SGDLS and CDR2 is YYNGEE in the germline V gene. The CDR3 bases are TGTGCCAGCAGCGTAGGGGACGAGCAGTACTTC. It translates to CASSVGDEQYF.

This clone was observed a few times. The chain recombines TRBV12-5 with TRBJ1-2; D not certain. The CDR3 loop spans 12 amino acids. The germline V and J ends were trimmed by 4 bases and 7 bases, with 10 bases remaining between them. Germline CDR1 reads LGHNT; CDR2 reads FRNRAP. CDR3 loop: CASGSPPSGYTF. The CDR3 nucleotides are TGTGCTAGTGGTTCCCCACCAAGTGGCTACACCTTC.

The CDR3 bases are TGTGCCAGCAGCTTGGGGCAGGGGGCAGGCTATGGCTACACCTTC. As protein: CASSLGQGAGYGYTF. The chain carries TRBV5-6 and TRBJ1-2; 8 positions agree with TRBD1. With 0 bases clipped from V and 4 bases from J, the junction kept 5 bases outside the gene matches. This CDR3 is built from 15 residues. Germline assignment: CDR1 SGHDT and CDR2 YYEEEE.

The chain employs TRBV9 and TRBJ2-5; tentative D call: TRBD1 (6 bases). There are 13 residues in the CDR3. CDR1 is SGDLS, CDR2 YYNGEE, per germline. Trimming took 2 bases from V and 2 from J, leaving 7 bases between them. The CDR3: CASSVRGQETQYF. CDR3 coding DNA: TGTGCCAGCAGCGTGAGGGGGCAAGAGACCCAGTACTTC.

The rearrangement links TRBV28 to TRBJ2-7; D is unclear. V gave up 2 bases and J gave up 2 bases, with 7 bases separating them. The CDR3 runs 13 residues. CDR1 and CDR2 from the germline V gene are MDHEN and SYDVKM. This CDR3 is CASSLTSTYEQYF. DNA of the CDR3: TGTGCCAGCAGTTTAACGTCCACCTACGAGCAGTACTTC. Together with reference TRBV28 and TRBJ2-7, the CDR3 gives the full variable domain: DVKVTQSSRYLVKRTGEKVFLECVQDMDHENMFWYRQDPGLGLRLIYFSYDVKMKEKGDIPEGYSVSREKKERFSLILESASTNQTSMYLCASSLTSTYEQYFGPGTRLTVT.

The V and J genes are TRBV7-2 and TRBJ1-5; D gene unclear. Trimming took off 0 bases at V and 4 bases at J, with 4 bases between the two ends. Germline values: CDR1 SGHTA, CDR2 FQGNSA. CDR3 length equals 13 residues. For the CDR3, the DNA is TGTGCCAGCAGCTTAGCCGAGAATCAGCCCCAGCATTTT. Protein sequence: CASSLAENQPQHF.

This clone was picked up one time. The V gene is TRBV27, the J gene TRBJ1-2; 7 bases are shared with TRBD1. The CDR3 is made up of 16 amino acids. V shed 0 bases and J 3 bases; nucleotides not matched to a gene: 7. Germline V gene data show CDR1 as MNHEY and CDR2 as SMNVEV (reference sequence). CDR3 residues: CASSLSWGQRDYGYTF. In DNA form, the CDR3 reads TGTGCCAGCAGTTTATCGTGGGGACAGAGAGACTATGGCTACACCTTC.

J is TRBJ1-1 and V is TRBV7-9; D possibly corresponds to TRBD1 (6 bases). Trimming stripped 1 base from V and 11 bases from J, with 14 bases between. The CDR3 contains 13 residues. Germline CDR1 and CDR2: SEHNR and FQNEAQ (reference sequence). As DNA, the CDR3 is TGTGCCAGCAGCTTAGAGGTTCTTCAGGGGGCTTTCTTT. Residues: CASSLEVLQGAFF.

V and J are TRBV5-1 and TRBJ2-5, with 8 bases lining up with TRBD2. In germline, CDR1 is SGHRS, CDR2 YFSETQ. The CDR3 covers 16 residues. The V segment lost 0 bases and the J segment 0 bases; nucleotides outside the gene matches: 4. The CDR3 bases are TGCGCCAGCAGCTTGGATGGCGGGGGGCACCAAGAGACCCAGTACTTC. Amino acid sequence: CASSLDGGGHQETQYF.

The chain uses TRBV5-1 and TRBJ2-4; D not resolved. Trimming stripped 6 bases from V and 0 bases from J, with 13 bases between. Germline CDR1 SGHRS, CDR2 YFSETQ. This CDR3 is built from 15 residues. The DNA for the CDR3 is TGCGCCAGCACCCGTGAAGGGCTAGCCAAAAACATTCAGTACTTC. Its protein is CASTREGLAKNIQYF.

The CDR3: CASSPAGQETQYF. The CDR3 nucleotides are TGTGCCAGCTCACCAGCGGGCCAAGAGACCCAGTACTTC. The genes are TRBV18 and TRBJ2-5, with a tentative D call TRBD2 (5 bases). Germline CDR1 is KGHSH and CDR2 is LQKENI. The V and J ends lost 2 bases and 1 base respectively, with 5 bases between them. The CDR3 contains 13 residues.

This chain joins TRBV7-9 and TRBJ1-2; 11 nucleotides align to TRBD1. With V trimmed by 1 base and J by 4 bases, 8 bases remained unmatched. Germline lookup yields CDR1 SEHNR and CDR2 FQNEAQ (reference sequence). This CDR3 has 17 amino acids. CDR3 nucleotides: TGTGCCAGCAGCTTAGGAGGACAGGGGGCTCTCGGCTATGGCTACACCTTC. This gives the protein CASSLGGQGALGYGYTF.

This chain joins TRBV19 and TRBJ1-2; possibly TRBD1 for D (5 bases). V gave up 0 bases and J gave up 4 bases, with 9 bases separating them. There are 14 residues in the CDR3. Germline V gives CDR1 LNHDA, CDR2 SQIVND (reference sequence). The CDR3 protein is CASSIDRQGYGYTF. CDR3 coding DNA: TGTGCCAGTAGTATAGATCGGCAGGGCTATGGCTACACCTTC.

This chain links TRBV7-8 with TRBJ1-2; D is perhaps TRBD1 (5 bases). In germline, CDR1 is SGHVS, CDR2 FQNEAQ. The V gene lost 3 bases and the J gene lost 4 bases, with 18 bases spanning the gap. The CDR3 loop spans 16 amino acids. CDR3 sequence: CASSLTGGGYGYGYTF. The CDR3, as DNA: TGTGCCAGCAGCTTGACTGGGGGGGGTTACGGCTATGGCTACACCTTC.

The chain employs TRBV5-6 and TRBJ2-7; a possible D gene is TRBD2 (7 bases). This CDR3 is 15 amino acids long. Trimming took 6 bases from V and 3 from J, leaving 19 bases between them. Germline CDR1 reads SGHDT; CDR2 reads YYEEEE. The CDR3 region has the DNA TGTGCCAGCATCCCGGGGGGCCAGGGCCTCTACGAGCAGTACTTC. Its protein product is CASIPGGQGLYEQYF.

The chain employs TRBV29-1 and TRBJ1-1, with 7 bases identical to TRBD1. Germline CDR1 and CDR2: SQVTM and ANQGSEA. The junction had 6 bases not matched to a gene; V was cut back by 6 bases and J by 11 bases. The CDR3 length is 10 residues. This CDR3 is CSVDRALAFF. CDR3 coding DNA: TGCAGCGTAGACAGGGCCTTGGCTTTCTTT.

This rearrangement joins TRBV20-1 to TRBJ2-7; perhaps TRBD1 as D (5 bases). The CDR3 runs 10 residues. With 4 bases removed from V and 4 bases from J, the gap between germline ends came to 5 bases. Germline CDR1 reads DFQATT; CDR2 reads SNEGSKA (reference sequence). The CDR3 DNA reads TGCAGTGCTAAGGGGTACGAGCAGTACTTC. This encodes CSAKGYEQYF.

The chain employs TRBV27 and TRBJ1-2, with D possibly TRBD1 on 6 matching bases. Germline V gene lookup returns CDR1 MNHEY and CDR2 SMNVEV (reference sequence). The CDR3 spans 13 residues. V lost 2 bases and J 4 bases, leaving 8 bases between the germline ends. The CDR3 DNA is TGTGCCAGCAGTTTAGAGGGGGGCTATGGCTACACCTTC. It encodes CASSLEGGYGYTF.

The chain couples TRBV2 to TRBJ2-5, with D maybe TRBD2 (5 bases). The ends were cut back, 2 bases at V and 5 bases at J, with 12 bases in the middle. The CDR3 is 14 amino acids. Germline V gene sequence: CDR1 SNHLY, CDR2 FYNNEI. CDR3 bases: TGTGCCAGCAGTGAACGCGAATGGGAGGAGACCCAGTACTTC. The encoded protein is CASSEREWEETQYF.

The chain has TRBV12-5 and TRBJ1-1, with unresolved D. From germline, CDR1 is LGHNT and CDR2 FRNRAP. This CDR3 comprises 16 residues. With 7 bases removed from V and 1 base from J, the gap between germline ends came to 19 bases. CDR3 residues: CASDLPLGGQNTEAFF. The DNA for the CDR3 is TGTGCTAGTGACCTCCCCCTTGGAGGCCAGAACACTGAAGCTTTCTTT.

The J gene is TRBJ2-7, the V gene TRBV6-5; possibly TRBD1 or TRBD2 for D (9 bases each). V lost 0 bases and J 5 bases, leaving 17 bases between the germline ends. Per the germline V gene, CDR1 is MNHEY and CDR2 is SVGAGI. The CDR3 is made up of 16 amino acids. CDR3 residues: CASSYSAGGTGHEQYF. For the CDR3, the DNA is TGTGCCAGCAGTTACTCCGCGGGAGGGACAGGGCACGAGCAGTACTTC.